The 18 T cell receptor beta chains in this list originate from one sample, sequenced in a study of molecular identifiers for immune sequencing clone quantification. TCRdb independently ran MiXCR on the PCR reads; one entry per CDR3 protein. The profile shows about 100,000 distinct CDR3 sequences, around a third of them singletons. Sequencing used naive CD8+ T cells from blood, with Jurkat cell RNA spiked in. Subset denoted: FACS-sorted CD8+CD4-CCR7+CD45RA+ naive T cells. These receptors were obtained from a human donor in good health. Some libraries in this study had Jurkat cell RNA spiked in.

The chain has TRBV12-3 or TRBV12-4 and TRBJ2-2; D unresolved. The CDR3 loop spans 12 amino acids. Trimming stripped 3 bases from V and 9 bases from J, with 8 bases between. The CDR3 nucleotides are TGTGCCAGCAGTTTGAAAGGTCGGGAGCTGTTTTTT. Amino acids: CASSLKGRELFF.

This clonotype has a handful of counts. This chain links TRBV29-1 with TRBJ2-7; D unclear. The V gene's germline CDR1 is SQVTM and CDR2 ANQGSEA. The CDR3 sequence is 11 residues long. V lost 3 bases and J 2 bases, leaving 5 bases between the germline ends. CDR3 DNA: TGCAGCGTTGAGGGGACCTACGAGCAGTACTTC. As protein: CSVEGTYEQYF.

This clonotype was counted at least ten times. J is TRBJ2-7 and V is TRBV28; 11 bases are a match to TRBD2. In germline, CDR1 is MDHEN, CDR2 SYDVKM. The J segment lost 3 bases and the V segment lost 0 bases, leaving 4 bases of the junction unmatched. The CDR3 is made up of 16 amino acids. The CDR3 reads CASSLWPGTSGYEQYF. CDR3 nucleotides: TGTGCCAGCAGTTTATGGCCCGGGACTAGCGGCTACGAGCAGTACTTC.

As for this clonotype: Germline is not matched at one junction end, which may reflect a read error. This chain links TRBV6-5 with TRBJ2-5; D tentatively reads TRBD1 or TRBD2 (6 bases each). Germline V gene lookup returns CDR1 MNHEY and CDR2 SVGAGI. This CDR3 contains 15 residues. CDR3 nucleotides: TGTGCCTGCAGTTACTCAAGGGGGGTCGGGGAGACCCAGTACTTC. Amino acids: CACSYSRGVGETQYF.

As concerns this clonotype: A junction end diverges from the germline sequence, so it may reflect a read error. The chain employs TRBV18 and TRBJ2-7, with unresolved D. The CDR3 extends over 14 amino acids. CDR1 is KGHSH, CDR2 LQKENI, per germline. The CDR3: CSSSPEQISYEQYF. The CDR3 bases are TGTTCCAGCTCACCAGAGCAGATATCCTACGAGCAGTACTTC.

Many counts were recorded for this clonotype. The chain has TRBV10-2 and TRBJ2-4; possibly TRBD2 for D (5 bases). V was pared by 10 bases and J by 7 bases, with 8 bases between. This CDR3 region has 10 residues. Looked up from germline, CDR1 is WSHSY and CDR2 is SAAADI. This CDR3 reads CATGGNIQYF. The DNA for the CDR3 is TGCGCCACCGGAGGCAACATTCAGTACTTC.

Comments on this clonotype: The conserved closing phenylalanine or tryptophan is absent in this CDR3, likely reflecting a read error. The gene calls are TRBV2 and TRBJ1-1, with D hard to call. Per the germline V gene, CDR1 is SNHLY and CDR2 is FYNNEI. CDR3 length equals 12 residues. Trimming removed 1 base at V and 6 bases at J, with 6 bases between. The CDR3 DNA is TGTGCCAGCAGTGAAGTGGGGTCTGAAGCTTTCATT. Residues: CASSEVGSEAFI.

The chain links TRBV7-3 to TRBJ2-7; 8 bases match TRBD1. After removal of 5 bases from V and 0 bases from J, the junction contained 6 bases not matched to a gene. This CDR3 spans 15 amino acids. Germline V CDR1 and CDR2: SGHTA, FQGTGA. The CDR3 here is CASSRGQGNSYEQYF. The DNA of the CDR3 is TGTGCCAGCAGCAGAGGACAGGGAAACTCCTACGAGCAGTACTTC.

This clonotype was seen a few times. V is TRBV5-6 and J is TRBJ1-6; TRBD1 is a possible D gene (6 bases). This CDR3 comprises 15 residues. Trimming stripped 0 bases from V and 6 bases from J, with 10 bases between. Germline loops: CDR1 SGHDT, CDR2 YYEEEE. The CDR3 DNA follows: TGTGCCAGCAGCTTGGGTGGCAGGGGTAATTCACCCCTCCACTTT. Amino acid sequence: CASSLGGRGNSPLHF.

The genes are TRBV20-1 and TRBJ2-3, with TRBD2 matching over 8 bases. Trimming took 0 bases from V and 4 from J; bases not matched to a gene: 6. This CDR3 region has 15 residues. CDR1 is DFQATT and CDR2 is SNEGSKA in the germline V gene (reference sequence). This CDR3 is CSARDLAGGADTQYF. Written as DNA, the CDR3 is TGCAGTGCTAGAGATTTGGCGGGAGGTGCAGATACGCAGTATTTT.

This clonotype was observed a single time. Since a much larger clone is just one base distant, this may be a read error. Since the CDR3 does not end with the conserved phenylalanine or tryptophan, this likely comes from a read error. The CDR3 DNA follows: TGTGCCAGCAGCGTGAGGGGGGACACTGAAGCTTTCCTT. Translated, it gives CASSVRGDTEAFL. This chain uses TRBV9 with TRBJ1-1; D may be TRBD1 (6 bases). Germline-derived CDR1 and CDR2 are SGDLS and YYNGEE. The CDR3 is made up of 13 amino acids. V lost 2 bases, J lost 3 bases, and 8 bases lay in between.

This clonotype was observed a few times. The V gene is TRBV20-1, the J gene TRBJ2-7; 7 positions agree with TRBD2. Unmatched junction bases numbered 18, after V lost 6 bases and J lost 4 bases. Germline V gene lookup returns CDR1 DFQATT and CDR2 SNEGSKA (reference sequence). This CDR3 has 16 residues. The CDR3 loop is CSASGWNSGLGYEQYF. The CDR3 nucleotides read TGCAGTGCCAGCGGGTGGAATAGCGGGTTAGGGTACGAGCAGTACTTC.

This chain uses TRBV29-1 with TRBJ1-5; no clear D. Germline CDR1 and CDR2: SQVTM and ANQGSEA. V was clipped by 7 bases and J by 6 bases, with 16 bases between them. CDR3 length: 13 amino acids. The CDR3 bases are TGCAGCGCGTGGGATCAGAGGAGTCAGCCCCAGCATTTT. The encoded protein is CSAWDQRSQPQHF.

In its sample, this clonotype was seen many times. The J gene is TRBJ1-2, the V gene TRBV28, with no clear D. Germline lookup yields CDR1 MDHEN and CDR2 SYDVKM. The CDR3 is made up of 14 amino acids. The V and J ends lost 6 bases and 3 bases respectively, with 14 bases between them. This CDR3 is CASSITTIHYGYTF. CDR3 DNA sequence: TGTGCCAGCAGCATTACGACAATTCACTATGGCTACACCTTC.

In this sample, this clonotype turned up a few times. V gene TRBV4-3 combines with J gene TRBJ2-3; 7 bases are a match to TRBD2. The CDR3 spans 16 residues. Per the germline V gene, CDR1 is LGHNA and CDR2 is YSLEER. V gave up 4 bases and J gave up 3 bases; unmatched junction bases: 10. CDR3 in amino acids: CASSRGRGSLTDTQYF. The CDR3 DNA follows: TGCGCCAGCAGCCGAGGGCGGGGGTCGTTAACAGATACGCAGTATTTT.

The chain carries TRBV4-3 and TRBJ2-7, with a weak D call TRBD2 (6 bases). Trimming left V 1 base short and J 6 bases short, with 16 bases between. CDR1 is LGHNA, CDR2 YSLEER, per germline. The CDR3 is 15 amino acids. In DNA, the CDR3 is TGCGCCAGCAGCCAAGGGGGCGGGACCAGCTCCGAGCAGTACTTC. Encoded protein: CASSQGGGTSSEQYF.

This chain connects TRBV20-1 to TRBJ1-1, with D hard to call. The CDR3 spans 12 residues. V dropped 3 bases and J dropped 4 bases, with 9 bases sitting between them. Germline V gene lookup returns CDR1 DFQATT and CDR2 SNEGSKA (reference sequence). DNA for the CDR3: TGCAGTGCTAGCACTTCGACCACTGAAGCTTTCTTT. It is translated as CSASTSTTEAFF.

The chain combines TRBV5-6 with TRBJ2-1; D may be TRBD1 (6 bases). The V end was cut by 0 bases, the J end by 3 bases, with 13 bases between. Germline V gives CDR1 SGHDT, CDR2 YYEEEE. The length of the CDR3 is 16 residues. CDR3 region: CASSLEGGAYYNEQFF. CDR3 sequence (DNA): TGTGCCAGCAGCTTGGAAGGGGGAGCCTACTACAATGAGCAGTTCTTC.